Below, 14 T cell receptor beta chains from the same sample are listed, as sequenced in a study of post-analysis software for immune sequencing data. Built from TCR beta cDNA, the libraries had unique molecular identifiers in them. In TCRdb, the PCR reads were re-called with MiXCR into one record per CDR3 protein. The top ten clones hold approximately 5% of a sample with around 710,000 distinct CDR3 sequences, under 60% of them seen once. For these receptors, no antigen is known. Whole-study findings and limits: Among a few TRBV segments more frequent in patients than controls were TRBV5-6, TRBV5-1 and TRBV20-1.

Sequencing was performed on blood. The receptors stem from a girl under 18 with multiple sclerosis.

This chain joins TRBV29-1 and TRBJ2-3, with 9 positions matching TRBD2. Trimming at V came to 5 bases and at J to 1 base, leaving 4 bases not matched to a gene. Germline loops: CDR1 SQVTM, CDR2 ANQGSEA. The CDR3 is 14 residues long. The CDR3 DNA reads as TGCAGCGTTCGGACTAGCGAGGGCACAGATACGCAGTATTTT. This encodes CSVRTSEGTDTQYF.

V gene TRBV15 combines with J gene TRBJ2-3; D might be TRBD2 (6 bases). The CDR3 runs to 14 residues. The V gene's germline CDR1 is LNHNV and CDR2 YYDKDF (reference sequence). Trimming left V 5 bases short and J 4 bases short, with 13 bases between. CDR3 in DNA: TGTGCCACCAGCTGGGACTCAGCGGCAGATACGCAGTATTTT. It translates to CATSWDSAADTQYF.

This clonotype has a handful of counts. The chain carries TRBV20-1 and TRBJ2-1, with 10 bases matching TRBD2. The V and J ends lost 4 bases and 0 bases, in that order; junction bases with no gene match: 0. This CDR3 region has 14 residues. Germline V CDR1 and CDR2: DFQATT, SNEGSKA (reference sequence). The CDR3 protein is CSATSGGSYNEQFF. In DNA form, the CDR3 reads TGCAGTGCTACTAGCGGGGGCTCCTACAATGAGCAGTTCTTC.

The genes are TRBV10-3 and TRBJ1-1, with TRBD1 as a possible D gene (5 bases). V was clipped by 4 bases and J by 1 base, with 10 bases between them. Germline assignment: CDR1 ENHRY and CDR2 SYGVKD. The length of the CDR3 is 14 residues. The CDR3 spells CAISGGAQNTEAFF. The CDR3 DNA sequence: TGTGCCATCAGTGGCGGGGCCCAGAACACTGAAGCTTTCTTT.

The CDR3 region has the DNA TGCAGTGCTAGAGTTGTGGGGCAAGAGACCCAGTACTTC. Residues: CSARVVGQETQYF. The chain is built from TRBV20-1 and TRBJ2-5; D gene unclear. V gave up 1 base and J gave up 2 bases, with 8 bases separating them. Germline V gives CDR1 DFQATT, CDR2 SNEGSKA (reference sequence). The CDR3 covers 13 residues.

This chain uses TRBV7-2 with TRBJ2-7, with 12 positions matching TRBD1. Germline V gene sequence: CDR1 SGHTA, CDR2 FQGNSA. The CDR3 runs to 17 residues. After removal of 1 base from V and 4 bases from J, the junction contained 8 bases not matched to a gene. The CDR3 DNA reads as TGTGCCAGCAGCTTAGGGCTTCCGGGACAGGGGGCTTACGAGCAGTACTTC. It encodes CASSLGLPGQGAYEQYF.

This rearrangement joins TRBV9 to TRBJ2-7; D might be TRBD2 (6 bases). Between the trimmed V and J ends, which lost 2 bases and 5 bases, there was a span of 11 bases. CDR3 size: 13 residues. Per the germline V gene, CDR1 is SGDLS and CDR2 is YYNGEE. As DNA, the CDR3 is TGTGCCAGCAGCGTGGGGGGTTCAGACGAGCAGTACTTC. Translated, it gives CASSVGGSDEQYF.

This clonotype has only a few counts. The chain employs TRBV6-5 and TRBJ1-1, with TRBD1 identical over 9 bases. Germline V gives CDR1 MNHEY, CDR2 SVGAGI. The trim removed 6 bases at V and 4 bases at J, leaving 12 bases unmatched. The CDR3 spans 16 residues. This CDR3 is CASSTSTGGTSTEAFF. CDR3 DNA sequence: TGTGCCAGCAGCACGTCGACAGGGGGAACATCCACTGAAGCTTTCTTT.

This clonotype showed up just a few times. V gene TRBV7-9 combines with J gene TRBJ2-7, with D unresolved. CDR1 SEHNR and CDR2 FQNEAQ come from the germline V gene (reference sequence). The V end was cut by 5 bases, the J end by 0 bases, with 8 bases between. The CDR3 length is 13 residues. CDR3 amino acids: CASSQSSSYEQYF. CDR3 sequence (DNA): TGTGCCAGCAGCCAAAGCAGCTCCTACGAGCAGTACTTC. Based on the CDR3 plus reference TRBV7-9 and TRBJ2-7, the full variable domain is DTGVSQNPRHKITKRGQNVTFRCDPISEHNRLYWYRQTLGQGPEFLTYFQNEAQLEKSRLLSDRFSAERPKGSFSTLEIQRTEQGDSAMYLCASSQSSSYEQYFGPGTRLTVT.

This clonotype was seen only a few times. The chain carries TRBV10-3 and TRBJ1-2; 7 bases are a match to TRBD1. Trimming at V came to 0 bases and at J to 3 bases, leaving 10 bases not matched to a gene. There are 17 residues in the CDR3. Germline loops: CDR1 ENHRY, CDR2 SYGVKD. Here the CDR3 reads CAISESGETGFDYGYTF. CDR3 bases: TGTGCCATCAGTGAGTCTGGCGAGACAGGGTTTGACTATGGCTACACCTTC.

The chain uses TRBV19 and TRBJ1-2; 8 bases line up with TRBD1. V lost 5 bases and J lost 8; bases outside the gene matches: 10. The CDR3 has 14 amino acids. Germline CDR1 LNHDA, CDR2 SQIVND (reference sequence). The CDR3 coding sequence is TGTGCCAGTAGTCTCCTAGGACAGGGACGAGGCTACACCTTC. Translation gives CASSLLGQGRGYTF.

CDR3 protein: CATSREGQALYGYTF. For the CDR3, the DNA is TGTGCCACCAGCAGAGAGGGGCAGGCTTTATATGGCTACACCTTC. The chain carries TRBV15 and TRBJ1-2, with D possibly being TRBD1 (5 bases). Trimming left V 0 bases short and J 5 bases short, with 13 bases between. CDR3 length equals 15 residues. Germline CDR1 and CDR2: LNHNV and YYDKDF (reference sequence). The whole variable domain, filled in from reference TRBV15 and TRBJ1-2, reads DAMVIQNPRYQVTQFGKPVTLSCSQTLNHNVMYWYQQKSSQAPKLLFHYYDKDFNNEADTPDNFQSRRPNTSFCFLDIRSPGLGDTAMYLCATSREGQALYGYTFGSGTRLTVV.

The CDR3: CAWSGGLAGGTDTQYF. The CDR3 coding sequence is TGTGCCTGGAGTGGGGGACTAGCGGGGGGCACAGATACGCAGTATTTT. The chain joins TRBV30 to TRBJ2-3; 14 bases fit TRBD2. Unmatched junction bases numbered 1, after V lost 1 base and J lost 1 base. This CDR3 is built from 16 residues. Germline V gives CDR1 GTSNPN, CDR2 SVGIG (reference sequence).

The gene calls are TRBV27 and TRBJ2-7; weak D call: TRBD1 (5 bases). This CDR3 region has 11 residues. Germline CDR1 is MNHEY and CDR2 is SMNVEV (reference sequence). V lost 7 bases and J lost 5, with 9 bases in between. The CDR3: CASKQGHEQYF. DNA for the CDR3: TGTGCCAGCAAGCAGGGCCACGAGCAGTACTTC.